These 24 T cell receptor beta chains originate from one sample sequenced in a study of T cell changes during pregnancy in multiple sclerosis. Assay used: immunoSEQ multiplex PCR; TCRdb lists only in-frame clones, some missing. The repertoire holds approximately 46,000 clones, with 92% as singletons. The sequencing here drew on CD4+ T cells from peripheral blood mononuclear cells, taken after pregnancy. These receptor sequences come from a female donor with multiple sclerosis, enrolled in a pregnancy study.

CDR3 nucleotides: TGTGCCAGCAGCCCTTACACAGACACTGAAGCTTTCTTT. It specifies CASSPYTDTEAFF. The chain joins TRBV28 to TRBJ1-1; D is unclear. Trimming shortened V by 6 bases and J by 3 bases, and 11 bases separated the two germline ends. Germline CDR1 MDHEN, CDR2 SYDVKM. The CDR3 extends over 13 amino acids.

CDR3 loop: CASSPSTDTQYF. CDR3 bases: TGTGCCAGCAGCCCAAGCACAGATACGCAGTATTTT. The V gene is TRBV5-4, the J gene TRBJ2-3; no clear D. The CDR3 extends over 12 amino acids. Germline-derived CDR1 and CDR2 are SGHNT and YYREEE (reference sequence). Trimming stripped 4 bases from V and 0 bases from J, with 3 bases between.

V usage is TRBV18 and J usage is TRBJ2-7; D unclear. This CDR3 has 12 residues. The V gene's germline CDR1 is KGHSH and CDR2 LQKENI. Trimming cost V 3 bases and J 0 bases, with 3 bases left between them. CDR3 residues: CASSPSSYEQYF. The CDR3 DNA follows: TGTGCCAGCTCACCCAGCTCCTACGAGCAGTACTTC.

This clone was found once. The chain couples TRBV25-1 to TRBJ1-1; no clear D gene. The CDR3 consists of 11 residues. Germline V gene lookup returns CDR1 MGHDK and CDR2 SYGVNS. The ends were cut back, 3 bases at V and 6 bases at J, with 5 bases in the middle. The chain's CDR3 is CASSEGPEAFF. CDR3 bases: TGTGCCAGCAGTGAGGGCCCTGAAGCTTTCTTT.

The gene calls are TRBV30 and TRBJ2-2, with 9 nucleotides matching TRBD2. This CDR3 region has 15 residues. Germline V lookup: CDR1 GTSNPN, CDR2 SVGIG (reference sequence). J gave up 5 bases and V 4 bases, and 8 bases lay outside the gene matches. In DNA form, the CDR3 reads TGTGCCTGGAATAGCGGGAGTGGGCGTACCGGGGAGCTGTTTTTT. Its protein is CAWNSGSGRTGELFF.

A single count supports this clone. V usage is TRBV11-2 and J usage is TRBJ2-3; tentative D call: TRBD1 (6 bases). Germline CDR1 is SGHAT and CDR2 is FQNNGV. The V gene lost 3 bases and the J gene lost 4 bases, with 14 bases spanning the gap. This CDR3 region has 15 residues. The CDR3 region is CASSLTRGRADTQYF. CDR3 sequence (DNA): TGTGCCAGCAGCTTGACCAGGGGAAGGGCAGATACGCAGTATTTT.

The chain has TRBV7-8 and TRBJ2-7; 9 nucleotides agree with TRBD1. The CDR3 is made up of 15 amino acids. Germline values: CDR1 SGHVS, CDR2 FQNEAQ. J was trimmed by 6 bases and V by 2 bases; bases with no gene match: 8. In DNA, the CDR3 is TGTGCCAGCAGCTTACGAGGGGACAGGGTTGGCGAGCAGTACTTC. It encodes CASSLRGDRVGEQYF.

This clone appeared once. This chain connects TRBV5-4 to TRBJ1-3; possible D gene TRBD1, 6 bases. Germline lookup yields CDR1 SGHNT and CDR2 YYREEE (reference sequence). The CDR3 has 16 amino acids. Trimming took off 1 base at V and 1 base at J, with 12 bases between the two ends. The CDR3 is CASSLQGRSSGNTIYF. In nucleotides, the CDR3 is TGTGCCAGCAGCTTGCAGGGGAGAAGTTCTGGAAACACCATATATTTT.

The chain has TRBV19 and TRBJ1-3; maybe TRBD1 (5 bases). CDR3 length equals 15 residues. Germline V gene lookup returns CDR1 LNHDA and CDR2 SQIVND (reference sequence). Trimming took 9 bases from V and 0 from J, leaving 15 bases between them. CDR3 sequence (DNA): TGTGCCAGCCGACAGCTCCTCGCCTCTGGAAACACCATATATTTT. This codes for CASRQLLASGNTIYF.

The gene calls are TRBV6-6 and TRBJ1-1; D is ambiguous. This CDR3 region has 11 residues. Trimming removed 5 bases at V and 3 bases at J, with 4 bases between. The V gene's germline CDR1 is MNHNY and CDR2 SVGAGI (reference sequence). DNA of the CDR3: TGTGCCAGCAGTCTCCACACTGAAGCTTTCTTT. Translation gives CASSLHTEAFF.

The V and J genes are TRBV7-7 and TRBJ2-5, with D possibly being TRBD2 (6 bases). CDR3 length: 15 residues. The V end was cut by 1 base, the J end by 1 base, with 10 bases between. Germline V lookup: CDR1 SSHAT, CDR2 FNYEAQ (reference sequence). CDR3 sequence: CASSLEGLPQETQYF. The CDR3 nucleotides read TGTGCCAGCAGCTTAGAGGGACTTCCCCAAGAGACCCAGTACTTC.

The CDR3 sequence is CASSKQGSNTEAFF. As DNA, the CDR3 is TGTGCCAGCTCAAAACAGGGGTCCAACACTGAAGCTTTCTTT. This chain joins TRBV18 and TRBJ1-1; 7 nucleotides agree with TRBD1. The CDR3 extends over 14 amino acids. V dropped 5 bases and J dropped 2; count of bases not matched to a gene: 5. CDR1 and CDR2 from the germline V gene are KGHSH and LQKENI.

The chain carries TRBV30 and TRBJ2-3; 8 nucleotides match TRBD2. V dropped 3 bases and J dropped 5; count of bases not matched to a gene: 4. The germline V gene encodes CDR1 GTSNPN and CDR2 SVGIG (reference sequence). CDR3 size: 13 residues. CDR3 amino acids: CAWRASGLDTQYF. The CDR3 coding sequence is TGTGCCTGGAGGGCTAGCGGGCTAGATACGCAGTATTTT.

The chain combines TRBV19 with TRBJ1-2, with 11 bases matching TRBD1. The V gene's germline CDR1 is LNHDA and CDR2 SQIVND (reference sequence). Trimming removed 5 bases from V and 2 bases from J; junction bases left unmatched: 4. This CDR3 spans 15 amino acids. The CDR3 bases are TGTGCCAGTAGTTCAGGACAGGGGGCGAACTATGGCTACACCTTC. Translation: CASSSGQGANYGYTF.

The chain couples TRBV19 to TRBJ2-5; 7 bases agree with TRBD1. The germline V gene encodes CDR1 LNHDA and CDR2 SQIVND (reference sequence). This CDR3 is 15 amino acids long. V trimming: 5 bases; J trimming: 5 bases; junction bases outside the gene matches: 11. This chain's CDR3 is CASSEGQPGVETQYF. The CDR3 DNA reads as TGTGCCAGTAGTGAGGGACAGCCTGGGGTCGAGACCCAGTACTTC.

This chain uses TRBV7-2 with TRBJ2-1; possibly TRBD1 for D (5 bases). The CDR3 spans 14 residues. V was cut by 5 bases and J by 2 bases, with 10 bases left in between. The germline V gene encodes CDR1 SGHTA and CDR2 FQGNSA. CDR3 sequence reads: CASSTGQAYNEQFF. DNA for the CDR3: TGTGCCAGCAGCACTGGACAAGCCTACAATGAGCAGTTCTTC.

The CDR3 loop reads CASSLESQNYGYTF. CDR3 coding DNA: TGTGCCAGCAGCTTAGAGTCACAGAACTATGGCTACACCTTC. V is TRBV7-9 and J is TRBJ1-2; D gene ambiguous. Germline CDR1 reads SEHNR; CDR2 reads FQNEAQ (reference sequence). The V gene lost 1 base and the J gene lost 2 bases, with 8 bases spanning the gap. This CDR3 is 14 amino acids long.

The chain carries TRBV25-1 and TRBJ2-7; D unresolved. The V gene lost 3 bases and the J gene lost 3 bases, with 12 bases spanning the gap. CDR3 length: 14 amino acids. Germline loops: CDR1 MGHDK, CDR2 SYGVNS. The CDR3 sequence is CASSDIVRNYEQYF. The CDR3, as DNA: TGTGCCAGCAGTGATATAGTCAGGAACTACGAGCAGTACTTC.

This clone showed up just once. The chain couples TRBV18 to TRBJ2-1, with TRBD1 matching over 9 bases. The CDR3 runs to 14 residues. CDR1 and CDR2 (germline): KGHSH, LQKENI. V dropped 6 bases and J dropped 4; count of bases not matched to a gene: 4. For the CDR3, the DNA is TGTGCCAGCTCCCGGGACAGGGAATACAATGAGCAGTTCTTC. Translation: CASSRDREYNEQFF.

The CDR3 loop is CASSFLGSFDEQYF. CDR3 DNA sequence: TGTGCCAGCAGTTTCTTAGGGAGCTTCGACGAGCAGTACTTC. The chain has TRBV27 and TRBJ2-7, with D possibly matching TRBD2 (5 bases). Germline V gene lookup returns CDR1 MNHEY and CDR2 SMNVEV (reference sequence). Trimming shortened V by 3 bases and J by 5 bases, and 14 bases separated the two germline ends. CDR3 length: 14 residues.

This chain connects TRBV19 to TRBJ1-2; TRBD1 is a possible D gene (6 bases). CDR3 length: 16 residues. The germline V gene encodes CDR1 LNHDA and CDR2 SQIVND (reference sequence). V was trimmed by 7 bases and J by 0 bases, leaving 18 bases between them. The DNA for the CDR3 is TGTGCCAGTAACCTTGGGGGCCTCATAGCTAACTATGGCTACACCTTC. Amino acids: CASNLGGLIANYGYTF.

V gene TRBV28 combines with J gene TRBJ1-5, with 7 bases aligning to TRBD1. CDR3 length equals 13 residues. V shed 6 bases, J shed 5 bases, and the junction held 4 bases outside the gene matches. CDR1 MDHEN and CDR2 SYDVKM come from the germline V gene. The CDR3 region has the DNA TGTGCCAGCAGGACAACAGGGGATCAGCCCCAGCATTTT. Translating gives CASRTTGDQPQHF.

This clone was counted a few times. The genes are TRBV28 and TRBJ2-2; tentative D call: TRBD1 (5 bases). The CDR3 length is 14 residues. Germline CDR1 MDHEN, CDR2 SYDVKM. V dropped 3 bases and J dropped 4 bases, with 9 bases sitting between them. In DNA, the CDR3 is TGTGCCAGCAGTTTCCTCGACAGCACCGGGGAGCTGTTTTTT. The encoded protein is CASSFLDSTGELFF.

The gene calls are TRBV28 and TRBJ1-5, with D perhaps TRBD1 (5 bases). The V end was cut by 8 bases, the J end by 2 bases, with 10 bases between. CDR3 size: 13 residues. The V gene's germline CDR1 is MDHEN and CDR2 SYDVKM. As DNA, the CDR3 is TGTGCCAGCGGCGGCAGGGGCAATCAGCCCCAGCATTTT. This gives the protein CASGGRGNQPQHF.